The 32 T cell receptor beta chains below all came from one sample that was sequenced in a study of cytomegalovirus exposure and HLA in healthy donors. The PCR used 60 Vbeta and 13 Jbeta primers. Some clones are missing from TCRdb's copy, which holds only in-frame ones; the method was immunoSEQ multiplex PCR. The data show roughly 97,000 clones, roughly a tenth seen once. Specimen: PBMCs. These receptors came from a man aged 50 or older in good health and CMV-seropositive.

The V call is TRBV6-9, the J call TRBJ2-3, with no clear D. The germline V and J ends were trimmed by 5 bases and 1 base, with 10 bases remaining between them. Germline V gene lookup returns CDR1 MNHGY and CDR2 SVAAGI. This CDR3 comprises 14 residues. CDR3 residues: CASSANSGTDTQYF. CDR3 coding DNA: TGTGCCAGCAGTGCGAACAGTGGCACAGATACGCAGTATTTT.

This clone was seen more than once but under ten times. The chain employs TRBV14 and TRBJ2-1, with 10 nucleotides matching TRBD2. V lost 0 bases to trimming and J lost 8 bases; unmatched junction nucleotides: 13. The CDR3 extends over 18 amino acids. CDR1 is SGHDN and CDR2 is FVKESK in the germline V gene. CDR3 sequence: CASSQDSPASGSFDEQFF. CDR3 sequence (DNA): TGTGCCAGCAGCCAAGATTCCCCAGCTAGCGGGAGTTTCGATGAGCAGTTCTTC.

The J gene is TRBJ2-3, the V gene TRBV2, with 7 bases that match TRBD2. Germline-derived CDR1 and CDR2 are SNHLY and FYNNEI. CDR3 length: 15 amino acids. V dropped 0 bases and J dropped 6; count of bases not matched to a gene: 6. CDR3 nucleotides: TGTGCCAGCAGTGAAGCCCGCTTAGCGGGTGATACGCAGTATTTT. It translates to CASSEARLAGDTQYF.

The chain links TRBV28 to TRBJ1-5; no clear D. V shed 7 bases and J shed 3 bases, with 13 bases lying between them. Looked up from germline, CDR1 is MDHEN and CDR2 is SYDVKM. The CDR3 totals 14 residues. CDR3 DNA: TGTGCCAGCACCCGGGCGGGCTTCAATCAGCCCCAGCATTTT. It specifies CASTRAGFNQPQHF.

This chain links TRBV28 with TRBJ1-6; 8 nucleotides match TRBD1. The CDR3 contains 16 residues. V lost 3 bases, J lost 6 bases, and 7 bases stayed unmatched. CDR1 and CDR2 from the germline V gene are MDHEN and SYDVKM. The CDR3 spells CASSFGQGASNSPLHF. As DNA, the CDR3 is TGTGCCAGCAGTTTCGGGCAGGGGGCCAGTAATTCACCCCTCCACTTT.

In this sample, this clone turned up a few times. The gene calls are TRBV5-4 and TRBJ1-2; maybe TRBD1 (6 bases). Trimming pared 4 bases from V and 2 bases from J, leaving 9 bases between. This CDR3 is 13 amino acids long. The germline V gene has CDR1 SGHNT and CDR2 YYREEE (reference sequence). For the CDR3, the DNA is TGTGCCAGCAGCGAAGGACAGAACTATGGCTACACCTTC. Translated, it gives CASSEGQNYGYTF.

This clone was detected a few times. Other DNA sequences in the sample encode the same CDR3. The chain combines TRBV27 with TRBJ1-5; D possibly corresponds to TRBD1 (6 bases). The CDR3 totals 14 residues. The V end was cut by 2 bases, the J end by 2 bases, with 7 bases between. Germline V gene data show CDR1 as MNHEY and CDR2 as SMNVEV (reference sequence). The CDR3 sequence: CASSLEGGNQPQHF. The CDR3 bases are TGTGCCAGCAGTTTAGAGGGGGGCAATCAGCCCCAGCATTTT.

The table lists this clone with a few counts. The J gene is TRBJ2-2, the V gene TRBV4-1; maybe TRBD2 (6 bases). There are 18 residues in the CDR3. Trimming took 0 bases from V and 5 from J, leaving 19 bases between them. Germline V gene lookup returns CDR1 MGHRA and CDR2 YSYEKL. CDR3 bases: TGCGCCAGCAGCCAAGATCGGCTGCCGCGGAGCGGGACCGGGGAGCTGTTTTTT. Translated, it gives CASSQDRLPRSGTGELFF.

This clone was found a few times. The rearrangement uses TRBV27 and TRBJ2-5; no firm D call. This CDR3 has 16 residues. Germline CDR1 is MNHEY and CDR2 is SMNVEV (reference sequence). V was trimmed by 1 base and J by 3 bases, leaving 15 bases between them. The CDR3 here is CASSLCPLLIKETQYF. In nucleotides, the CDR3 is TGTGCCAGCAGTTTATGTCCCCTACTTATAAAAGAGACCCAGTACTTC.

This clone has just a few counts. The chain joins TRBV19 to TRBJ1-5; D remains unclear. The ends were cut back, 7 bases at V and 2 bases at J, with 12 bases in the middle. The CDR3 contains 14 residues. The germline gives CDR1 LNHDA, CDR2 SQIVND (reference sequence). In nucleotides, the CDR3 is TGTGCCAGTACACCGGGTTTTGGCAATCAGCCCCAGCATTTT. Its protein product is CASTPGFGNQPQHF.

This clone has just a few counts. In DNA form, the CDR3 reads TGCGCCAGCAGCCAGTCGGGACTAGCGGGAGCGGTGCAGTACTTC. Translated, it gives CASSQSGLAGAVQYF. This chain joins TRBV4-3 and TRBJ2-7; 14 bases line up with TRBD2. J lost 9 bases, V lost 3 bases, and 7 bases had no gene match. The CDR3 covers 15 residues. The V gene's germline CDR1 is LGHNA and CDR2 YSLEER.

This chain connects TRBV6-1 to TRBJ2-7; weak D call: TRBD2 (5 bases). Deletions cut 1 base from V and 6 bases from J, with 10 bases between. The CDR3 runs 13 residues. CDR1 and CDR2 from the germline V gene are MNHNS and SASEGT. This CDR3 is CASSEVGAGEQYF. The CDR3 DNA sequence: TGTGCCAGCAGTGAAGTGGGAGCAGGCGAGCAGTACTTC.

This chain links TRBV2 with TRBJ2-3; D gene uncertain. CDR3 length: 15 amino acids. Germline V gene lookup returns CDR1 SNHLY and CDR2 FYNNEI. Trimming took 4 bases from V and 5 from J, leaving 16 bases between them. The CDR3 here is CASSAGSLSGDTQYF. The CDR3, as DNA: TGTGCCAGCAGTGCCGGGTCTCTTAGTGGAGATACGCAGTATTTT.

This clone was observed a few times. The CDR3 DNA reads TGTGCCAGTAGTATAACAGGCCCCTATGGCTACACCTTC. Its protein is CASSITGPYGYTF. V and J are TRBV19 and TRBJ1-2; tentative D call: TRBD1 (5 bases). This CDR3 is built from 13 residues. The V and J ends lost 2 bases and 4 bases respectively, with 8 bases between them. Germline CDR1 reads LNHDA; CDR2 reads SQIVND (reference sequence).

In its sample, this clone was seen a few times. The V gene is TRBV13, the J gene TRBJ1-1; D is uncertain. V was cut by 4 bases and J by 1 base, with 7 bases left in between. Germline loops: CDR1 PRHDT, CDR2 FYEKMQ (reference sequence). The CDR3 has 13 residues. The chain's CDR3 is CASSSRENTEAFF. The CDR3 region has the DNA TGTGCCAGCAGCTCCCGGGAGAACACTGAAGCTTTCTTT.

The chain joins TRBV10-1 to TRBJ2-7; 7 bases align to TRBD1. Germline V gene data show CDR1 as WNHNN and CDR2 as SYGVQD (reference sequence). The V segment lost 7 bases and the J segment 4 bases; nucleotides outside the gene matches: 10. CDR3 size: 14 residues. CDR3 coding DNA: TGCGCCAGCATCTCGGGGACAGATCAATACGAGCAGTACTTC. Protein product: CASISGTDQYEQYF.

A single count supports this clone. CDR3 nucleotides: TGCGCCAGCAGCTTGGGTTACAGGGCGAACACTGAAGCTTTCTTT. This translates into CASSLGYRANTEAFF. The V and J genes are TRBV5-1 and TRBJ1-1, with D possibly being TRBD1 (6 bases). The germline V gene has CDR1 SGHRS and CDR2 YFSETQ. The CDR3 has 15 residues. The germline V and J ends were trimmed by 0 bases and 1 base, with 10 bases remaining between them.

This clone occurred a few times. CDR3 nucleotides: TGCGCCAGCAGCTTGGTTAGCGGGAGTGTTTACGAGCAGTACTTC. Its protein is CASSLVSGSVYEQYF. The chain has TRBV5-1 and TRBJ2-7; 9 nucleotides align to TRBD2. CDR3 length: 15 residues. Germline lookup yields CDR1 SGHRS and CDR2 YFSETQ. The junction had 5 bases not matched to a gene; V was cut back by 0 bases and J by 4 bases.

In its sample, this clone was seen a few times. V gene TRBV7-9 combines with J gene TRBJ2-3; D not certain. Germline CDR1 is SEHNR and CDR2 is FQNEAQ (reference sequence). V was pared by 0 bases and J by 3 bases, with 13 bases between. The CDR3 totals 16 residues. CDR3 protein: CASSLAVFAETDTQYF. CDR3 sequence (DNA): TGTGCCAGCAGCTTAGCGGTGTTCGCGGAGACAGATACGCAGTATTTT.

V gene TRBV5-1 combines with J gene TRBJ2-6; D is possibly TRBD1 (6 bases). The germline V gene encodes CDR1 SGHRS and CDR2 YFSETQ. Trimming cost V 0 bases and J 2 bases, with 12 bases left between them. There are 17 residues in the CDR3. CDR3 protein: CASSLGTASPGANVLTF. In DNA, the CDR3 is TGCGCCAGCAGCTTGGGGACAGCCTCCCCTGGGGCCAACGTCCTGACTTTC.

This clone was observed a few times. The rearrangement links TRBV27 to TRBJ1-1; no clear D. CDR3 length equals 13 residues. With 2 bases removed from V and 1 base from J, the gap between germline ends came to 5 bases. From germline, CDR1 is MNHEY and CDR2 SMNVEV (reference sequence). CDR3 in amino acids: CASSLTGNTEAFF. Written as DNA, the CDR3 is TGTGCCAGCAGTTTAACGGGGAACACTGAAGCTTTCTTT.

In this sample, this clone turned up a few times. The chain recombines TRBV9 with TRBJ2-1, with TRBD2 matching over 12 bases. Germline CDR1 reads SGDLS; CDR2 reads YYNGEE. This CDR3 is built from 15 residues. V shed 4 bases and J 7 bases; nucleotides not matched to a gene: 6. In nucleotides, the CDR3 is TGTGCCAGCAGCCGCCTAGCGGGAGGGTTGAATGAGCAGTTCTTC. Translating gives CASSRLAGGLNEQFF.

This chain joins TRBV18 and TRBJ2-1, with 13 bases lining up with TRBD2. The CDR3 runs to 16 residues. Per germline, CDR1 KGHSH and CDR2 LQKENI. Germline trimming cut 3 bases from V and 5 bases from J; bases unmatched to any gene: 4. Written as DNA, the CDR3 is TGTGCCAGCTCACCGCCCGGGACTAGCGGGAACAATGAGCAGTTCTTC. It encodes CASSPPGTSGNNEQFF.

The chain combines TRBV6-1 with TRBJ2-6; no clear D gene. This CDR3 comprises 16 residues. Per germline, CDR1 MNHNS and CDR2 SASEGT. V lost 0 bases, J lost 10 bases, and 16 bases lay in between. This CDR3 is CASSEALVVLGNVLTF. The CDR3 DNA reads TGTGCCAGCAGTGAAGCGTTGGTGGTCCTCGGTAACGTCCTGACTTTC.

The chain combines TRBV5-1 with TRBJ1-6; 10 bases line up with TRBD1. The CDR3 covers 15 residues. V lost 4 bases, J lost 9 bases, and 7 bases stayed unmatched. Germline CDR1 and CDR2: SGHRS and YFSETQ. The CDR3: CASSPDRGPGSPLHF. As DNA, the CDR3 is TGCGCCAGCAGCCCCGACAGGGGGCCTGGTTCACCCCTCCACTTT.

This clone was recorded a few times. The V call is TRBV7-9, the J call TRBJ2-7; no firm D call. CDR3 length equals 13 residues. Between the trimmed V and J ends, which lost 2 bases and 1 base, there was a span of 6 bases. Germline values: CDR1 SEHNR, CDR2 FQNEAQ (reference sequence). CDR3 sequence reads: CASSLTSSYEQYF. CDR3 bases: TGTGCCAGCAGCTTAACTTCTTCCTACGAGCAGTACTTC.

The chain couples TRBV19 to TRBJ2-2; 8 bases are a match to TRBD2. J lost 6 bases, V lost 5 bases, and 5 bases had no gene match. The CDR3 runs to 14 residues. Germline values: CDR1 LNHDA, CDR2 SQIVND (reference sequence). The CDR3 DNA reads TGTGCCAGTAGTGGCGGGGGGCGGGCCGGGGAGCTGTTTTTT. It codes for CASSGGGRAGELFF.

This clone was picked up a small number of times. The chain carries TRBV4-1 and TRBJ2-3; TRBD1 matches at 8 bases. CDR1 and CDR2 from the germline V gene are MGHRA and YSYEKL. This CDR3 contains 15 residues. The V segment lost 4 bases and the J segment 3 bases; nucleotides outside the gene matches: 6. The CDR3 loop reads CASSPGQGKTDTQYF. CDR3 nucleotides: TGCGCCAGCAGCCCCGGACAGGGAAAGACAGATACGCAGTATTTT.

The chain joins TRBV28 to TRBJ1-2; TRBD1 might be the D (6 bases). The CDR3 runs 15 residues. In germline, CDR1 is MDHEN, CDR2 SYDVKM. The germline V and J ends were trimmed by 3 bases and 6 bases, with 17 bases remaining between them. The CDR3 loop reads CASSFYRRQAHGYTF. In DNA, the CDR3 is TGTGCCAGCAGTTTTTATAGGAGACAGGCTCATGGCTACACCTTC.

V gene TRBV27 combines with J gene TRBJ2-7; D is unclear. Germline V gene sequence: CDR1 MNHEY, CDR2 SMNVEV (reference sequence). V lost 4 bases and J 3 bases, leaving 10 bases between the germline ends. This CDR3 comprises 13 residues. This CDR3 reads CASSSPNFYEQYF. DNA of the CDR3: TGTGCCAGCAGTTCCCCTAATTTCTACGAGCAGTACTTC.

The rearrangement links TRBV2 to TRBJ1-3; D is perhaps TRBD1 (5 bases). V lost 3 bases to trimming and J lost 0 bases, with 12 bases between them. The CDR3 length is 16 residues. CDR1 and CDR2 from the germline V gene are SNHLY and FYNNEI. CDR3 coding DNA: TGTGCCAGCAGTGACACGGGGGGAGGCTCTGGAAACACCATATATTTT. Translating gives CASSDTGGGSGNTIYF.

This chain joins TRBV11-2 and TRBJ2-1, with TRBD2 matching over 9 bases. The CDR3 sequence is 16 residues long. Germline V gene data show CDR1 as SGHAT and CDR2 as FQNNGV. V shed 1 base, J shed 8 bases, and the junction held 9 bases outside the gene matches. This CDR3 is CASSLAYGLASDEQFF. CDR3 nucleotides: TGTGCCAGCAGCTTAGCGTACGGACTAGCGTCCGATGAGCAGTTCTTC.